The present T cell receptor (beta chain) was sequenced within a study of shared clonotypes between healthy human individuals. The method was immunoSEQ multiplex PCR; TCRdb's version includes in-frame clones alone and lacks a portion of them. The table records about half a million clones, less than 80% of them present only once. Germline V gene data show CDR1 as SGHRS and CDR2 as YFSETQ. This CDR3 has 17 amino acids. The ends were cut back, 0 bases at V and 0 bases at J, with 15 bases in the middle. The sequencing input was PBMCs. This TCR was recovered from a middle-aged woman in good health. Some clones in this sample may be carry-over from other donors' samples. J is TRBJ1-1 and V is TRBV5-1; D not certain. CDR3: CASSLALTRVMNTEAFF. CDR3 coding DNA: TGCGCCAGCAGCTTGGCCTTGACAAGAGTAATGAACACTGAAGCTTTCTTT.